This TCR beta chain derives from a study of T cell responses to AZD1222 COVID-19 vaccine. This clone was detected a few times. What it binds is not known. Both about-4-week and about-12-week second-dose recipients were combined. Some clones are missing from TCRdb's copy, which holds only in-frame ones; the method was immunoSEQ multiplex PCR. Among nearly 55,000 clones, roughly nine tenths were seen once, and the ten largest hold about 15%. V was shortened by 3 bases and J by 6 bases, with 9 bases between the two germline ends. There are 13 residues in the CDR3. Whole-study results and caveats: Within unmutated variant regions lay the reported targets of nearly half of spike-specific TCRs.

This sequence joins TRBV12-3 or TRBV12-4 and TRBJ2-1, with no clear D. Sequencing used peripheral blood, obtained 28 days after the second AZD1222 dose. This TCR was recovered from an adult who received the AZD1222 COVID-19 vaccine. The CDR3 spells CASSLGSVNEQFF. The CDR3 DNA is TGTGCCAGCAGTTTGGGGTCCGTCAATGAGCAGTTCTTC.